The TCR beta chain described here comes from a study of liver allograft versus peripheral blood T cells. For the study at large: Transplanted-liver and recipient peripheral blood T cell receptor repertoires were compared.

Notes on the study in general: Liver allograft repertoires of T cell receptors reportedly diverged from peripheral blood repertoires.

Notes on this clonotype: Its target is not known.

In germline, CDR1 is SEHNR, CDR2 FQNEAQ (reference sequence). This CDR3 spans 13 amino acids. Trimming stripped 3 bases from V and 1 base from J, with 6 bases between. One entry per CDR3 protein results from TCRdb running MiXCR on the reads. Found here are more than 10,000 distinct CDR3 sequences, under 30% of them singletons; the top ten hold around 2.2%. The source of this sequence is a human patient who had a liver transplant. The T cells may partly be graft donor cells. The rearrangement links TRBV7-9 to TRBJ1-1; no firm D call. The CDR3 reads CASSFWGNTEAFF. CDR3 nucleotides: TGTGCCAGCAGCTTTTGGGGGAACACTGAAGCTTTCTTT.